The 7 T cell receptor beta chains presented below share a single source sample, sequenced in a study of blood T cell repertoires in COVID-19. The repertoire was sequenced with immunoSEQ multiplex PCR; TCRdb's copy has only in-frame clones and lacks some. The sample contains around 140,000 clones, roughly four fifths of which appear only once. Sequenced material: peripheral blood. These receptors originate from a woman of 80 years or more with active or convalescent COVID-19.

V is TRBV19 and J is TRBJ2-1; 9 positions agree with TRBD1. The length of the CDR3 is 15 residues. Germline V gene lookup returns CDR1 LNHDA and CDR2 SQIVND (reference sequence). V dropped 6 bases and J dropped 0; count of bases not matched to a gene: 3. The CDR3, as DNA: TGTGCCAGTAGGGAGGGACAGGGCTCCTACAATGAGCAGTTCTTC. It is translated as CASREGQGSYNEQFF.

This clone was observed once. The DNA for the CDR3 is TGTGCCAGCAGTCCCCAGAGACAGGGATACAATGAGCAGTTCTTC. This encodes CASSPQRQGYNEQFF. The rearrangement uses TRBV28 and TRBJ2-1; TRBD1 matches 7 bases. Per the germline V gene, CDR1 is MDHEN and CDR2 is SYDVKM. The junction had 8 bases not matched to a gene; V was cut back by 5 bases and J by 4 bases. The CDR3 runs to 15 residues.

The rearrangement uses TRBV12-5 and TRBJ1-5; D not certain. V lost 7 bases, J lost 11 bases, and 18 bases lay in between. Germline lookup yields CDR1 LGHNT and CDR2 FRNRAP. CDR3 length: 13 residues. CDR3 in amino acids: CASAPEPGRTQHF. The CDR3 nucleotides are TGTGCTAGTGCCCCCGAACCGGGTCGGACCCAGCATTTT. The whole variable domain, remainder taken from reference TRBV12-5 and TRBJ1-5, is DARVTQTPRHKVTEMGQEVTMRCQPILGHNTVFWYRQTMMQGLELLAYFRNRAPLDDSGMPKDRFSAEMPDATLATLKIQPSEPRDSAVYFCASAPEPGRTQHFGDGTRLSIL.

V usage is TRBV6-8 and J usage is TRBJ1-2; no reliable D call. CDR3 length: 16 residues. Trimming pared 0 bases from V and 2 bases from J, leaving 13 bases between. From germline, CDR1 is MNHGY and CDR2 SAAAGT. CDR3 DNA sequence: TGTGCCAGCAGTTACTCGAACCCCGGGAAGAACTATGGCTACACCTTC. This translates into CASSYSNPGKNYGYTF.

In nucleotides, the CDR3 is TGTGCCAGCAGACACTACGACAGATACCAAGAGACCCAGTACTTC. Its protein product is CASRHYDRYQETQYF. V usage is TRBV2 and J usage is TRBJ2-5; possible D gene TRBD1, 5 bases. The CDR3 consists of 15 residues. V dropped 6 bases and J dropped 0 bases, with 14 bases sitting between them. Per the germline V gene, CDR1 is SNHLY and CDR2 is FYNNEI. The complete variable domain, with remaining parts taken from reference TRBV2 and TRBJ2-5, reads EPEVTQTPSHQVTQMGQEVILRCVPISNHLYFYWYRQILGQKVEFLVSFYNNEISEKSEIFDDQFSVERPDGSNFTLKIRSTKLEDSAMYFCASRHYDRYQETQYFGPGTRLLVL.

V and J are TRBV28 and TRBJ1-4; D might be TRBD1 (6 bases). The germline V gene has CDR1 MDHEN and CDR2 SYDVKM. V lost 8 bases to trimming and J lost 5 bases, with 15 bases between them. This CDR3 is 14 amino acids long. The DNA for the CDR3 is TGTGCCAGCGACTCCGGGACAAAAAATGAAAAACTGTTTTTT. The encoded protein is CASDSGTKNEKLFF.

This clone has just a few counts. The chain recombines TRBV7-9 with TRBJ1-1; a weak D match, TRBD1 (6 bases). Trimming cost V 0 bases and J 6 bases, with 20 bases left between them. CDR3 length: 17 residues. Germline V CDR1 and CDR2: SEHNR, FQNEAQ (reference sequence). The CDR3 DNA follows: TGTGCCAGCAGCTTAGCAGGTCGGCCAGGGGTGGGCGCTGAAGCTTTCTTT. Translated, it gives CASSLAGRPGVGAEAFF.